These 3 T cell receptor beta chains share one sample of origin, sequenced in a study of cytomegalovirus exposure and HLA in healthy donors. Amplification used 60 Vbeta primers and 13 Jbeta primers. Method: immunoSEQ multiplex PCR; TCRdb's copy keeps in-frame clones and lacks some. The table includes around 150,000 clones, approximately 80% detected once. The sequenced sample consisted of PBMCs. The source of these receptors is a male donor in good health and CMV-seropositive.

CDR3 sequence (DNA): TGTGCCAGCAGTTTTCCGAGTGCCTACGAGCAGTACTTC. Translating gives CASSFPSAYEQYF. This chain joins TRBV28 and TRBJ2-7, with D unclear. CDR3 size: 13 residues. Germline CDR1 and CDR2: MDHEN and SYDVKM. Between the trimmed V and J ends, which lost 3 bases and 2 bases, there was a span of 8 bases.

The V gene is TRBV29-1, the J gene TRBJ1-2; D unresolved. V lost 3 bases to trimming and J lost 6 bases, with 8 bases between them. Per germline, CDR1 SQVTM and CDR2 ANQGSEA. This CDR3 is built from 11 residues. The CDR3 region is CSVDGIDGYTF. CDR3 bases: TGCAGCGTTGACGGGATAGATGGCTACACCTTC.

The CDR3 DNA reads as TGTGCCAGCAGTTTATCAGGCCGGCGGTACGAGCAGTACTTC. This codes for CASSLSGRRYEQYF. The chain uses TRBV27 and TRBJ2-7, with D uncertain. This CDR3 comprises 14 residues. Germline V gene sequence: CDR1 MNHEY, CDR2 SMNVEV (reference sequence). V was shortened by 0 bases and J by 4 bases, with 10 bases between the two germline ends.